Listed here is a single T cell receptor beta chain. Its target is not known. The table came from immunoSEQ multiplex PCR; TCRdb's copy has only in-frame clones and leaves some out. The sample has roughly 110,000 clones, about 87% seen once. Germline V gene lookup returns CDR1 MGHRA and CDR2 YSYEKL. This CDR3 has 15 residues. V trimming: 0 bases; J trimming: 5 bases; junction bases outside the gene matches: 6. The sample originates from a study of cytomegalovirus exposure and HLA in healthy donors. The donors were part of the validation cohort of around 110 subjects. That cohort was separate from the first cohort, which comprised about 670 subjects. The study, taken as a whole, reports: The majority of TCR sequences were rare, yet some public TCRs appeared in many donors. The study labeled 164 TCR beta chains cytomegalovirus-associated. In vitro, three CMV-associated chains proved specific for CMV antigens.

The sequence derives from a woman aged 18 to 35 in good health and CMV-seropositive. The rearrangement links TRBV4-1 to TRBJ2-7; TRBD1 matches 8 bases. Sequenced sample: PBMCs. The DNA for the CDR3 is TGCGCCAGCAGCCAAGATGTCCAGGGGGCGGACGAGCAGTACTTC. It is translated as CASSQDVQGADEQYF.